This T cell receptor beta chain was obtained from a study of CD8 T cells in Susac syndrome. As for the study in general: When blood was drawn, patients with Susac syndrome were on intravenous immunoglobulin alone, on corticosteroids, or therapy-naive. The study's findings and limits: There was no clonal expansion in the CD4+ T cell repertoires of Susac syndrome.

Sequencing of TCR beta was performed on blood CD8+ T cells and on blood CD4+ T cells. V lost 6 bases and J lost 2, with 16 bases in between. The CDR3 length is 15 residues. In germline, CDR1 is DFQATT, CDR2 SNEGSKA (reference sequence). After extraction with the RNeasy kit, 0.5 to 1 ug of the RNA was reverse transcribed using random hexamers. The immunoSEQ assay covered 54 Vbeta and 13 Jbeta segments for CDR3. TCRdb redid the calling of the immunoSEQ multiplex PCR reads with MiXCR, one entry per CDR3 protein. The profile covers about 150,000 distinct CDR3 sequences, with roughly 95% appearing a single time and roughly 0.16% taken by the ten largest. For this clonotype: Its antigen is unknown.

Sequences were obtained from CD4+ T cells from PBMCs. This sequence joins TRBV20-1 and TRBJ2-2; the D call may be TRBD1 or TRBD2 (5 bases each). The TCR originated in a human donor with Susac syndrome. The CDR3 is CSAPRGGSNTGELFF. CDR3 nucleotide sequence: TGCAGTGCCCCCCGTGGGGGTTCCAACACCGGGGAGCTGTTTTTT.